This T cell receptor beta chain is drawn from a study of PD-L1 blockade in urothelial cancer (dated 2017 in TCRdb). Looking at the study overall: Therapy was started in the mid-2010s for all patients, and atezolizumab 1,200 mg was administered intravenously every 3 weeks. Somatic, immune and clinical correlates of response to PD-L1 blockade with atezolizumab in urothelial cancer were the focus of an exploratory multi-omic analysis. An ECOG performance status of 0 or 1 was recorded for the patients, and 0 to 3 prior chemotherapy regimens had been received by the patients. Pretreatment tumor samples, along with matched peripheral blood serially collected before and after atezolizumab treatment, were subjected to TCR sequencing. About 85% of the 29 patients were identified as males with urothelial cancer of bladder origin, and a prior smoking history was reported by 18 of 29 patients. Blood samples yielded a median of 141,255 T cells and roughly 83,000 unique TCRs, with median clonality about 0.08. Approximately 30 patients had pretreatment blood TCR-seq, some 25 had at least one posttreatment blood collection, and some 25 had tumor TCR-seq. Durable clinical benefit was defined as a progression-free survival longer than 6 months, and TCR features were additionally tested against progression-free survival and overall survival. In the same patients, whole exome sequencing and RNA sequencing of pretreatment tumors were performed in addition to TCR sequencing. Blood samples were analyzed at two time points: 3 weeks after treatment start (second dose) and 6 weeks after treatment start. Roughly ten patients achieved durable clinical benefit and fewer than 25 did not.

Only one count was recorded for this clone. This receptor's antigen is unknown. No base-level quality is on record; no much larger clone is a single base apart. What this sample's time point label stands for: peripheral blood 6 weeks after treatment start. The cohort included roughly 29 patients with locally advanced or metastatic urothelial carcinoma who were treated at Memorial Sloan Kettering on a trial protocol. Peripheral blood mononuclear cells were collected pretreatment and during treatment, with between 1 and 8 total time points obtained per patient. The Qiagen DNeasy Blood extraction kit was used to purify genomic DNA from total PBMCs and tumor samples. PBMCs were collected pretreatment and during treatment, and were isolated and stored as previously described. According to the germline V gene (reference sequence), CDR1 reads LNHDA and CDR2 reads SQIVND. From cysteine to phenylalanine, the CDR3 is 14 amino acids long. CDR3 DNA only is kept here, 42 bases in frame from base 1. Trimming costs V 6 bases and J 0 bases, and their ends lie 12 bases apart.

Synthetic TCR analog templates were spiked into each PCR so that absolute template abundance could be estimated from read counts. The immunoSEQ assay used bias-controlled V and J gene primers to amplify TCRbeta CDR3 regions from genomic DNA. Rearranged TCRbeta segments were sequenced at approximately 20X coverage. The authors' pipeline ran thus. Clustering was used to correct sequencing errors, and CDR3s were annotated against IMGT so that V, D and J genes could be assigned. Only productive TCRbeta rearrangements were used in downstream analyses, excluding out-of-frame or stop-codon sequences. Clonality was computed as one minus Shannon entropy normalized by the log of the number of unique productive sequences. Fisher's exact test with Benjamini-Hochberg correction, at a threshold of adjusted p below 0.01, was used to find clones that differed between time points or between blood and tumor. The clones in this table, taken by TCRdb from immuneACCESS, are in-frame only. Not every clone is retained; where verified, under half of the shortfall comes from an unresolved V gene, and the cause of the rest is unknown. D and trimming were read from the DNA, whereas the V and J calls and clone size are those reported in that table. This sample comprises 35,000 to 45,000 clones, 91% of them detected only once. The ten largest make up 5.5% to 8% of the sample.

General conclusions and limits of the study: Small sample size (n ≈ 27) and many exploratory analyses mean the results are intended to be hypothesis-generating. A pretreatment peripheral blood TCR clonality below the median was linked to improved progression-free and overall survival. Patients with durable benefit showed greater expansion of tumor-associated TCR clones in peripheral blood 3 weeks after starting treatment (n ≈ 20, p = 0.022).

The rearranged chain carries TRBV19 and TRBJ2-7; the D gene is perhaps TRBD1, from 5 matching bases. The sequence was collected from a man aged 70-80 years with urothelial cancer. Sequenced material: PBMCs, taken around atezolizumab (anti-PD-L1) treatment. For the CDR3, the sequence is CASSPAGSSYEQYF. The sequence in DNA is TGTGCCAGTAGCCCTGCAGGGTCCTCCTACGAGCAGTACTTC.